The rows below give T cell receptor beta chains drawn from one sample of a study of T cell responses to AZD1222 COVID-19 vaccine. Clones were read by immunoSEQ multiplex PCR, and TCRdb kept only the in-frame ones, dropping some. The sample holds about 110,000 clones, more than 75% seen once. Sequenced material: peripheral blood, taken 28 days after the second AZD1222 dose. These receptors were collected from an adult who received the AZD1222 COVID-19 vaccine. Each CDR3 is given with its conserved first and last residue. The order of the fields is D gene, V gene, J gene, clone size, CDR3 DNA, CDR3 protein. The D gene is left open where the match is weak. Expanded clones get a size class; other rows say once, few or many, or leave the size out.

>TRBD2|TRBV4-2|TRBJ2-7|NA
TGTGCCAGCAGCCACGCGGGGGGGCCTATCAACGAGCAGTACTTC
CASSHAGGPINEQYF
>NA|TRBV3-1/TRBV3-2|TRBJ1-4|once
TGTGCCAGCAGCCCTCAGGGATTTAATGAAAAACTGTTTTTT
CASSPQGFNEKLFF
>NA|TRBV9|TRBJ1-2|NA
TGTGCCAGCAGCGTAGGTGTGGGGAATCGGGGCTACACCTTC
CASSVGVGNRGYTF
>NA|TRBV6-2/TRBV6-3|TRBJ1-1|NA
TGTGCCAGCAGTTACGGTGGGAACACTGAAGCTTTCTTT
CASSYGGNTEAFF
>NA|TRBV19|TRBJ1-1|NA
TGTGCCACTTCTGGACGGGAGAACACTGAAGCTTTCTTT
CATSGRENTEAFF
>TRBD1|TRBV6-2/TRBV6-3|TRBJ2-7|NA
TGTGCCAGCAGTAACCTTGGACAGGGGAGGGATTACGAGCAGTACTTC
CASSNLGQGRDYEQYF
>TRBD1|TRBV18|TRBJ1-5|NA
TGTGCCAGCTCACTAGACAGGGGATTGGGTCAGCCCCAGCATTTT
CASSLDRGLGQPQHF
>NA|TRBV6-1|TRBJ1-6|few
TGTGCCAGCAGTGAGTCGGGAAATTCACCCCTCCACTTT
CASSESGNSPLHF
>TRBD2|TRBV5-4|TRBJ2-2|NA
TGTGCCGCAGCCCGAAATAGCGGGAGGCGCACCGGGGAGCTGTTTTTT
CAAARNSGRRTGELFF
>NA|TRBV10-3|TRBJ2-2|NA
TGTGCCATCAGTGAGTCGAGCACGTTCACCGGGGAGCTGTTTTTT
CAISESSTFTGELFF
>NA|TRBV18|TRBJ2-3|NA
TGTGCCAGCTCACTAAGGAGAACGGGAGTGGTTACGCAGTATTTT
CASSLRRTGVVTQYF
>TRBD1|TRBV5-5|TRBJ1-1|NA
TGTGCCAGCAGCACCCGGACAGGGGTTCGCACTGAAGCTTTCTTT
CASSTRTGVRTEAFF
>TRBD2|TRBV19|TRBJ2-7|NA
TGTGCCAGTAGTATGAGGCGGGAGCTTGACGAGCAGTACTTC
CASSMRRELDEQYF
>NA|TRBV27|TRBJ2-7|once
TGTGCCAGCACTGATCTGCGGAGCTACGAGCAGTACTTC
CASTDLRSYEQYF
>NA|TRBV19|TRBJ1-5|NA
TGTGCCAGTAGTGTACAGGGAGGCTCCTATCAGCCCCAGCATTTT
CASSVQGGSYQPQHF
>TRBD2|TRBV13|TRBJ2-7|NA
TGTGCCAGCAGCTTAGGGACTAGCGTCCACGAGCAGTACTTC
CASSLGTSVHEQYF
>NA|TRBV3-1/TRBV3-2|TRBJ1-1|NA
TGTGCCAGCAGCATGCGGGGGGCCTCTATGAACACTGAAGCTTTCTTT
CASSMRGASMNTEAFF
>NA|TRBV5-6|TRBJ1-1|NA
TGTGCCAGCAGCTTGGGGGGTCGAGCTGAAGCTTTCTTT
CASSLGGRAEAFF
>TRBD1|TRBV6-2/TRBV6-3|TRBJ1-5|NA
TGTGCCAGCAGTTCGACAGGGGGACACCAGCCCCAGCATTTT
CASSSTGGHQPQHF
>TRBD1|TRBV18|TRBJ2-2|NA
TGTGCCAGCTCACCAAACCCTCCGACAGGGGGCGACACCGGGGAGCTGTTTTTT
CASSPNPPTGGDTGELFF
>NA|TRBV4-2|TRBJ2-5|NA
TGTGCCAGCAGCCAAGATAAGGCTGTGGGGGGATGGACCCAGTACTTC
CASSQDKAVGGWTQYF
>NA|TRBV19|TRBJ1-1|NA
TGTGCCAGCAAGAAGTCGGGACGTTCAACAGTCTACACTGAAGCTTTCTTT
CASKKSGRSTVYTEAFF
>NA|TRBV12-3/TRBV12-4|TRBJ1-1|NA
TGTGCCAGCAGTTTAGGGGATCGCACTGAAGCTTTCTTT
CASSLGDRTEAFF
>TRBD2|TRBV5-1|TRBJ2-1|NA
TGCGCCAGCAGCCCCGGACTAGCGGGGGAAAAGCAGTTCTTC
CASSPGLAGEKQFF
>NA|TRBV29-1|TRBJ1-2|NA
TGCAGCGTCGAATCGGGGAGGGGGGATCGCTACACCTTC
CSVESGRGDRYTF
>TRBD1|TRBV30|TRBJ1-2|NA
TGTGCCTGGGAAATAGGGGGCGCAGATGTTCGCTACACCTTC
CAWEIGGADVRYTF
>NA|TRBV6-1|TRBJ1-4|NA
TGTGCCAGCAGTGAAGCGCTGCGGATTACAGTTTATGAAAAACTGTTTTTT
CASSEALRITVYEKLFF
>TRBD2|TRBV29-1|TRBJ2-1|NA
TGCAGCATACGACTAGCGACTACCGATGAGCAGTTCTTC
CSIRLATTDEQFF
>NA|TRBV6-5|TRBJ1-2|NA
TGTGCCAGCAGTACCCCGGACAGCAACTATGGCTACACCTTC
CASSTPDSNYGYTF